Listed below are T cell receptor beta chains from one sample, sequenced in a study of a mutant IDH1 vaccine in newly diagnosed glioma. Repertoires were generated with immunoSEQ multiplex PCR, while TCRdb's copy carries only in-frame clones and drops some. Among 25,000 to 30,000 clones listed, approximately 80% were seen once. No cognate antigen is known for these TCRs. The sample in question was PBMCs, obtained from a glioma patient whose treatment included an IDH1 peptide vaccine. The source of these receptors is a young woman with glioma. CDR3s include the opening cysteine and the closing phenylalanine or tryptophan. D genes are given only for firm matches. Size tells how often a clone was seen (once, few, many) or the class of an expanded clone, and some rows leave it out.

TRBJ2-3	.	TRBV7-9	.	TGTGCCAGCAGCCACCGGGACTCCTGGGGAGATACGCAGTATTTT	CASSHRDSWGDTQYF
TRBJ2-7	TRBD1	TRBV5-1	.	TGCGCCAGGATGGGGACAGGGCACGAGCAGTACTTC	CARMGTGHEQYF
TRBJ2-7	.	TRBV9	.	TGTGCCAGCAGCGTAGCGAGTGGAGGGGGTAGCTACGAGCAGTACTTC	CASSVASGGGSYEQYF
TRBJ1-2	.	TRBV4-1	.	TGCGCCAGCAGCCAAGATAACGAGGGGAACTATGGCTACACCTTC	CASSQDNEGNYGYTF
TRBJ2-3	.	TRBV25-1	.	TGTGCCAGCAGTGAGACAGAAATTTTCCCTACAGATACGCAGTATTTT	CASSETEIFPTDTQYF
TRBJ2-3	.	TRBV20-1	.	TGCAGTGCTAGGGAATGGGATACGCAGTATTTT	CSAREWDTQYF
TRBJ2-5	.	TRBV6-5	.	TGTGCCAGCAGTTACTCGGGCTTGGGAGAGACCCAGTACTTC	CASSYSGLGETQYF
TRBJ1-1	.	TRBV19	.	TGTGCCAGCGAAGGGGCTGAAGCTTTCTTT	CASEGAEAFF
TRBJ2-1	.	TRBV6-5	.	TGTGCCAGCAGTTACCCGCTTGGGGGCTACAATGAGCAGTTCTTC	CASSYPLGGYNEQFF
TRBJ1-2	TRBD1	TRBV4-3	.	TGCGCCAGCAGCCAAGGGCCGACAGGGGCCTATGGCTACACCTTC	CASSQGPTGAYGYTF
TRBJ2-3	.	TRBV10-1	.	TGCGCCAGCAGTATGGGTCCGGATACGCAGTATTTT	CASSMGPDTQYF
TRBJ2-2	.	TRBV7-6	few	TGTGCCAGCAGCCGAAGAGACACCGGGGAGCTGTTTTTT	CASSRRDTGELFF
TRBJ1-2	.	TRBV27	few	TGTGCCAGCAGTTTACTGGGAGGGTATGGCTACACCTTC	CASSLLGGYGYTF
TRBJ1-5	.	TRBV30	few	TGTGCCTGGAGTGCCCGGGCCAGCAATCAGCCCCAGCATTTT	CAWSARASNQPQHF
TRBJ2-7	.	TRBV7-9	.	TGTGCCAGCAATCCGGGGACGTACGAGCAGTACTTC	CASNPGTYEQYF
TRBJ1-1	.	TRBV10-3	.	TGTGCCATCAGAACACCTCCAGGGTTATTATCCCCAGACACTGAAGCTTTCTTT	CAIRTPPGLLSPDTEAFF
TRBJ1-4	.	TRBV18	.	TGTGCCAGCTCACCGAGGGCAACTAATGAAAAACTGTTTTTT	CASSPRATNEKLFF
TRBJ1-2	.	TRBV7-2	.	TGTGCCAGCAGCTTAGGGCTGGGGGACTTGTGGGGCTACACCTTC	CASSLGLGDLWGYTF
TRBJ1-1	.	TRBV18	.	TGTGCCAGCTCACCACTGGCAGGGTCGGACACTGAAGCTTTCTTT	CASSPLAGSDTEAFF
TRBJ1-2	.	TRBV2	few	TGTGCCAGCAGTGAAGCGTCGAAGATCGGGGGCTACACCTTC	CASSEASKIGGYTF
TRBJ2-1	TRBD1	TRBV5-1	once	TGCGCCAGCAGCTCGAGGGGGACAGGGATGTACAATGAGCAGTTCTTC	CASSSRGTGMYNEQFF
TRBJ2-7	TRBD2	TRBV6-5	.	TGTGCCAGCAGTTACTCTCTAGCGGGGGCCTCCTACGAGCAGTACTTC	CASSYSLAGASYEQYF
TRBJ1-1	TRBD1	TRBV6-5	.	TGTGCCAGCAGTTCCCTCAGACAGGGGCGGACTGAAGCTTTCTTT	CASSSLRQGRTEAFF
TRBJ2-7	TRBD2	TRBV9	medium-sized	TGTGCCAGCAGCCCAGCGGGGGTCATCTACGAGCAGTACTTC	CASSPAGVIYEQYF
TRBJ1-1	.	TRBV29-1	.	TGCAGCGTACCTAATCACCAGAGGAACACTGAAGCTTTCTTT	CSVPNHQRNTEAFF
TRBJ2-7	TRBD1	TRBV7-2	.	TGTGCCAGCAGCTTCACAGGGGCCTACGAGCAGTACTTC	CASSFTGAYEQYF
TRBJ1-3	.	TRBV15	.	TGTGCCACCAGCAGGTATCTGGGGTGTGGAAACACCATATATTTT	CATSRYLGCGNTIYF
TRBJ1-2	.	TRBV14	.	TGTGCCAGCAGCCAAAAGGGGGGATCTGGCTACACCTTC	CASSQKGGSGYTF
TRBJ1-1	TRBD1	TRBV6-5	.	TGTGCCAGCAGTCGCCAGGGGGGGACTGAAGCTTTCTTT	CASSRQGGTEAFF
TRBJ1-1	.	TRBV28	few	TGTGCCAGCAGTTTACGGGGAAGGGGGAACACTGAAGCTTTCTTT	CASSLRGRGNTEAFF
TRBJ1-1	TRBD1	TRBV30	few	TGTGCCTGGGGGCAGGGGGGGAACACTGAAGCTTTCTTT	CAWGQGGNTEAFF
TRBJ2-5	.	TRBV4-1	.	TGCGCCAGCAGCCAAGGGCGGGGGCCGGGGGAGACCCAGTACTTC	CASSQGRGPGETQYF
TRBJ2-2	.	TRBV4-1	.	TGCGCCAGCAGCCAAGCACAGTTCTTTTCGAACACCGGGGAGCTGTTTTTT	CASSQAQFFSNTGELFF
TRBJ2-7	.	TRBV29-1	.	TGCAGCGTTGAAGCCGACACCTACGAGCAGTACTTC	CSVEADTYEQYF
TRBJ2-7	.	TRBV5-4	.	TGTGCCAGCAGCACCAAAGGGACCTACGAGCAGTACTTC	CASSTKGTYEQYF
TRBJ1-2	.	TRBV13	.	TGTGCCAGCAGCTTACAGGACACGTCTTTCTTCTATGGCTACACCTTC	CASSLQDTSFFYGYTF
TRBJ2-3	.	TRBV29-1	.	TGCAGCTTAACCCTTCAGGGACCCACAGATACGCAGTATTTT	CSLTLQGPTDTQYF
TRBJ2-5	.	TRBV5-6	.	TGTGCCAGCAGCTTGGGTATGGACCCGCGAGAGACCCAGTACTTC	CASSLGMDPRETQYF
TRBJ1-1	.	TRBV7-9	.	TGTGCCAGCAGCTTCCAACAGGGTTCACCTGAAGCTTTCTTT	CASSFQQGSPEAFF
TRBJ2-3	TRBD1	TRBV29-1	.	TGCAGCGTTGCTCAGACAGGGACAGATACGCAGTATTTT	CSVAQTGTDTQYF